This T cell receptor beta chain was recorded in a study of tumor-infiltrating lymphocytes in primary liver carcinoma. About the study: Subjects consisted of male and female patients aged 30 to 69 years. Each of the growths was stage T1-T3 N0M0, extending roughly 4.2 to 11 cm across. Productive TCRbeta reads per sample were roughly 3.5 to 7.5 million, not differing by tissue. Findings of the study overall: A fraction of only about 8-24% of top clones appeared in all five tumor regions.

Synthesis of TCR beta cDNA was carried out from 500 ng total RNA with a constant-region primer. Three nested multiplex PCR rounds, a slightly modified ARM-PCR method, built the TCR beta libraries. Amplification in the first two PCR rounds was performed using TRBV1-TRBV30 forward primers and a C-beta reverse primer for roughly 9 cycles each. TCRdb passed the multiplex PCR reads through MiXCR, listing each CDR3 protein once. The sample has approximately 120,000 distinct CDR3 sequences, 60% to 75% seen once. Starting material for RNA and DNA co-extraction consisted of roughly 19-30 mg of unsorted bulk tissue. Looked up from germline, CDR1 is SGHNT and CDR2 is YENEEA. Trimming removed 1 base from V and 10 bases from J; junction bases left unmatched: 10. The CDR3 sequence is 15 residues long. Worth noting for this clonotype: The antigen is undetermined.

The V gene is TRBV11-3, the J gene TRBJ2-1; 7 bases agree with TRBD1. This clonotype was obtained from a woman aged 55-75 years with primary liver carcinoma and hepatitis B virus infection. Sample: liver tumor tissue from sampling region 3. Subset: tumor region T3, left-lateral pole. The CDR3 DNA is TGTGCCAGCAGCTTAGGCCTAACAGGGGATAAGGAGCAGTTCTTC. Translating it yields CASSLGLTGDKEQFF.